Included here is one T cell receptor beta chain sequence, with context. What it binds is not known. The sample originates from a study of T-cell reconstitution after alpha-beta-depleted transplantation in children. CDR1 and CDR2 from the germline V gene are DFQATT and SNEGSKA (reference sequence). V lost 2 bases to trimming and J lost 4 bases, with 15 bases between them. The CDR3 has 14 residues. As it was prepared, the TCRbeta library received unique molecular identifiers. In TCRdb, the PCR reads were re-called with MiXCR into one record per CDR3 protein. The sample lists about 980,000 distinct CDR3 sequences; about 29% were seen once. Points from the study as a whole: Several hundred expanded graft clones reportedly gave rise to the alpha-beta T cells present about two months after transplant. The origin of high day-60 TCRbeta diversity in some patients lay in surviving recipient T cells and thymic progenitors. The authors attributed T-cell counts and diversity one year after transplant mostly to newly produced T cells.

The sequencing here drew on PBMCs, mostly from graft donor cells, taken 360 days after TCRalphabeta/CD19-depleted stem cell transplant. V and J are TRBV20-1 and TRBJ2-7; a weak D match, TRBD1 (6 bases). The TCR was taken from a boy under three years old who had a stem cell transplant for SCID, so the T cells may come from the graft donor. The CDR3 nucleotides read TGCAGTGCTAGATATCCCCCAGGGGTGTACGAGCAGTACTTC. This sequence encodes CSARYPPGVYEQYF.